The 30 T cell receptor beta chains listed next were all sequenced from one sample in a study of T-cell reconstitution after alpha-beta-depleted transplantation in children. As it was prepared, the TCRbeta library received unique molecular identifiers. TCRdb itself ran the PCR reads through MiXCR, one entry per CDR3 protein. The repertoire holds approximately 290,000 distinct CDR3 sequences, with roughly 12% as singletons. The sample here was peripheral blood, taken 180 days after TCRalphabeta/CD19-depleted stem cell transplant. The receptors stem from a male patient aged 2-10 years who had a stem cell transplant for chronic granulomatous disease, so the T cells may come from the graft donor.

The CDR3 DNA follows: TGCAGTGCTAGTCCTACTAGCGGGGGCTACCTTGGGGAGCTGTTTTTT. Protein sequence: CSASPTSGGYLGELFF. The genes are TRBV20-1 and TRBJ2-2; 11 bases agree with TRBD2. Losses at the gene ends were 3 bases for V and 8 bases for J; bases not matched to a gene: 11. The CDR3 consists of 16 residues. Looked up from germline, CDR1 is DFQATT and CDR2 is SNEGSKA (reference sequence).

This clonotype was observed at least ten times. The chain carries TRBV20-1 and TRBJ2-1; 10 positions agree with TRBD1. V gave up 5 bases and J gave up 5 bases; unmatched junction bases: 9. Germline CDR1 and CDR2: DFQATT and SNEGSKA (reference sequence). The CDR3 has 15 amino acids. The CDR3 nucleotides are TGCAGTGCTCAAAACCGGGACAGGGGAGACAATGAGCAGTTCTTC. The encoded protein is CSAQNRDRGDNEQFF.

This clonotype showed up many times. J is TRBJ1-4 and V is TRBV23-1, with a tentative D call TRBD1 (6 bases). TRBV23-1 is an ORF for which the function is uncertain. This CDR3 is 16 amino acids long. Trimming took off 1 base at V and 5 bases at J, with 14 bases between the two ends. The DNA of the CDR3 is TGCGCCAGCAGTCAATTTATCAGGGGCCAGAATGAAAAACTGTTTTTT. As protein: CASSQFIRGQNEKLFF.

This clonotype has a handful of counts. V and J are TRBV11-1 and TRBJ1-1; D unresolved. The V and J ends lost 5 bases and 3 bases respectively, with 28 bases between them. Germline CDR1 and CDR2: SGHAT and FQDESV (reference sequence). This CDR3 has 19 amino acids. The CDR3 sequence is CASSLILSYDLRTDTEAFF. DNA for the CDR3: TGTGCCAGCAGCCTAATCCTAAGCTATGATCTCCGGACGGACACTGAAGCTTTCTTT.

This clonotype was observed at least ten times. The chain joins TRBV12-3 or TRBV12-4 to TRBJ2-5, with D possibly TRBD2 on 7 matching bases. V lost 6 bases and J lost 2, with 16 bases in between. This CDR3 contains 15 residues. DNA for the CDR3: TGTGCCAGCAGGCTAAGGAGGGGGGGACAAGAGACCCAGTACTTC. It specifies CASRLRRGGQETQYF.

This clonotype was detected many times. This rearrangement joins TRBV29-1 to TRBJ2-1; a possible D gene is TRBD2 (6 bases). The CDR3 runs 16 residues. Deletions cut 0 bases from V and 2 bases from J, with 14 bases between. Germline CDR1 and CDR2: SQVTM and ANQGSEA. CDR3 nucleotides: TGCAGCGTTGAAGATCGGGCGACTAGAACCTACAATGAGCAGTTCTTC. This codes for CSVEDRATRTYNEQFF.

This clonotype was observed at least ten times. Here the CDR3 reads CASSLPTGPANNQPQHF. The CDR3 DNA follows: TGTGCCAGCAGTTTACCGACAGGGCCCGCCAACAATCAGCCCCAGCATTTT. The chain combines TRBV27 with TRBJ1-5, with TRBD1 identical over 7 bases. CDR1 and CDR2 from the germline V gene are MNHEY and SMNVEV (reference sequence). This CDR3 comprises 17 residues. Trimming cost V 2 bases and J 3 bases; bases outside gene matches: 10.

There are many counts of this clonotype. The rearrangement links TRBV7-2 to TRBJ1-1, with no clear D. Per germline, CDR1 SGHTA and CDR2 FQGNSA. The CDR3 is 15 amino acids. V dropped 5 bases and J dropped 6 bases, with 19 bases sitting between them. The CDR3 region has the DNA TGTGCCAGCAGCCAAAGACCGACAATTGTGCCTGAAGCTTTCTTT. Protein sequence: CASSQRPTIVPEAFF.

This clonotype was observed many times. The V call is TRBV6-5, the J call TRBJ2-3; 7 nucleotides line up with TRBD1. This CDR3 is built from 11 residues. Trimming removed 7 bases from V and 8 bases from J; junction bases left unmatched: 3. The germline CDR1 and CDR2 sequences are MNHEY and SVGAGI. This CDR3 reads CASTRDSTQYF. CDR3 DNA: TGTGCCAGCACGAGGGACAGTACGCAGTATTTT.

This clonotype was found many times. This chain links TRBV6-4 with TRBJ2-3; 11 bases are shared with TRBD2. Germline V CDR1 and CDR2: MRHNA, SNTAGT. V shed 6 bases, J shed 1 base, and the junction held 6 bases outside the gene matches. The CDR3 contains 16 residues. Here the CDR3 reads CASSPTSGSGTDTQYF. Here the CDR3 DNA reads TGTGCCAGCAGCCCCACTAGCGGGAGTGGCACAGATACGCAGTATTTT.

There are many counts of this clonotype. The CDR3 DNA sequence: TGCGCCAGCAGCCAAGGACAGGGGGTGTCTAACATTCAGTACTTC. Residues: CASSQGQGVSNIQYF. The chain has TRBV4-1 and TRBJ2-4; 9 nucleotides align to TRBD1. The V and J ends lost 1 base and 7 bases, in that order; junction bases with no gene match: 5. This CDR3 is 15 amino acids long. Germline-derived CDR1 and CDR2 are MGHRA and YSYEKL.

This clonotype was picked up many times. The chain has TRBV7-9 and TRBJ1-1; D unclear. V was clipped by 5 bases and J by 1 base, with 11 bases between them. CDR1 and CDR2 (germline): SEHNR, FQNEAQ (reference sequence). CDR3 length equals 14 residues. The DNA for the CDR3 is TGTGCCAGCAGCCCCCCCACAGAGAACACTGAAGCTTTCTTT. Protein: CASSPPTENTEAFF. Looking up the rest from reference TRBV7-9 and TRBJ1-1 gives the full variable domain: DTGVSQNPRHKITKRGQNVTFRCDPISEHNRLYWYRQTLGQGPEFLTYFQNEAQLEKSRLLSDRFSAERPKGSFSTLEIQRTEQGDSAMYLCASSPPTENTEAFFGQGTRLTVV.

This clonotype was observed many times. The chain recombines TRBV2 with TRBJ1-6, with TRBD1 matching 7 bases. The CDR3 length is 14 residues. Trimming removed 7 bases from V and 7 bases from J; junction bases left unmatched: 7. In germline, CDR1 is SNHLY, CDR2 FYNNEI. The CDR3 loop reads CASKGTAKNSPLHF. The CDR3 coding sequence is TGTGCCAGCAAAGGGACAGCTAAAAATTCACCCCTCCACTTT.

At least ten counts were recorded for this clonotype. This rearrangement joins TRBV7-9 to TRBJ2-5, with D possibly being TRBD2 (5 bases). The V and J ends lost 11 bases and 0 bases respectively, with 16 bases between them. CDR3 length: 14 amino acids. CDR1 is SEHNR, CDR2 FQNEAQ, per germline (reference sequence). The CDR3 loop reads CAAGRAEDQETQYF. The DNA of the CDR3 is TGTGCCGCCGGAAGGGCGGAGGACCAAGAGACCCAGTACTTC.

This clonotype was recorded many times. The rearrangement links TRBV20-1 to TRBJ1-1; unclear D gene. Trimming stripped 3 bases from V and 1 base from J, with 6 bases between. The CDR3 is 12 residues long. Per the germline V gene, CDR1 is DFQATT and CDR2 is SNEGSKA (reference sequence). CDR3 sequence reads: CSASMGNTEAFF. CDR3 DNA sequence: TGCAGTGCTAGCATGGGGAACACTGAAGCTTTCTTT.

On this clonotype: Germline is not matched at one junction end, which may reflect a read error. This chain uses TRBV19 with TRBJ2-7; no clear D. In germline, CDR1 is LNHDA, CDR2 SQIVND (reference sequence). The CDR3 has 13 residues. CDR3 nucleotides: TGTGCCAGTAGTATTAGGGCCTCCTACGACCAGTACTTC. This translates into CASSIRASYDQYF.

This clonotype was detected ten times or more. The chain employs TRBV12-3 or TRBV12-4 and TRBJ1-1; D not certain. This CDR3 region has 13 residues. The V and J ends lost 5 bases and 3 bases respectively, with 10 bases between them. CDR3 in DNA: TGTGCCAGCAGTCCTCAGCGGCACACTGAAGCTTTCTTT. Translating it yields CASSPQRHTEAFF.

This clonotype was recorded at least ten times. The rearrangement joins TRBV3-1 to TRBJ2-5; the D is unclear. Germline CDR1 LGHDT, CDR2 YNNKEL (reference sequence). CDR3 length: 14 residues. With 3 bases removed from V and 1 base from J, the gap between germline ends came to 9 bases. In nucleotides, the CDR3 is TGTGCCAGCAGCCAGCTCAACCGCCAAGAGACCCAGTACTTC. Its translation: CASSQLNRQETQYF.

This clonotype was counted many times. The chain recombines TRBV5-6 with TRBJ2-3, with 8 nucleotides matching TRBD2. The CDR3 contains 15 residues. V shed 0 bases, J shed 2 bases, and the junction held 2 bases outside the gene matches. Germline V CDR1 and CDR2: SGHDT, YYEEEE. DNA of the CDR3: TGTGCCAGCAGCTTGGGCGGGAGGCCCACAGATACGCAGTATTTT. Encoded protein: CASSLGGRPTDTQYF.

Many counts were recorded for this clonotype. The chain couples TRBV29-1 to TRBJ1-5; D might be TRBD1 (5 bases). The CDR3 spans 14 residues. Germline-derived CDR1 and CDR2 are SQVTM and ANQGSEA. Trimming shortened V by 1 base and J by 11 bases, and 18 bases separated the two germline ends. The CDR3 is CSVEVGTAGSAQHF. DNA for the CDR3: TGCAGCGTTGAAGTGGGGACGGCCGGATCGGCCCAGCATTTT.

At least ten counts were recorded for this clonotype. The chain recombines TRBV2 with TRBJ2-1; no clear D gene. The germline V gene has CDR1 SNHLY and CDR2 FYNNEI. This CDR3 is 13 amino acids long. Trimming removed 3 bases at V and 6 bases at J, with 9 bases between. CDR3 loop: CASSEVTSNEQFF. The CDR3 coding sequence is TGTGCCAGCAGTGAGGTCACTTCCAATGAGCAGTTCTTC.

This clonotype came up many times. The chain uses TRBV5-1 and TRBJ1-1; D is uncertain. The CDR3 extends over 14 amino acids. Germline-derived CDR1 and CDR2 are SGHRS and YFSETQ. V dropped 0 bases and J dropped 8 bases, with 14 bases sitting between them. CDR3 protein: CASSLDRVLGEAFF. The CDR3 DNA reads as TGCGCCAGCAGCTTGGACCGCGTTTTGGGCGAAGCTTTCTTT.

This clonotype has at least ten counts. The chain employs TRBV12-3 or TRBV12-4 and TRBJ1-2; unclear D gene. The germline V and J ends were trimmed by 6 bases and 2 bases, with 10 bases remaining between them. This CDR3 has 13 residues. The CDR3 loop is CASSPAYNYGYTF. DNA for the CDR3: TGTGCCAGCAGCCCTGCTTACAACTATGGCTACACCTTC.

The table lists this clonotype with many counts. The CDR3 loop reads CASSLDGWGYEQYF. Here the CDR3 DNA reads TGCGCCAGCAGCTTGGACGGATGGGGTTACGAGCAGTACTTC. The chain carries TRBV5-1 and TRBJ2-7, with D uncertain. Germline CDR1 and CDR2: SGHRS and YFSETQ. V was pared by 0 bases and J by 4 bases, with 11 bases between. The CDR3 totals 14 residues.

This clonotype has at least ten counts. CDR3 nucleotides: TGCAGTGCTAGTACGGGACTCGGGAGGAATGAGCAGTTCTTC. Encoded protein: CSASTGLGRNEQFF. The gene calls are TRBV20-1 and TRBJ2-1; 7 bases line up with TRBD2. Germline trimming cut 3 bases from V and 7 bases from J; bases unmatched to any gene: 9. Germline V lookup: CDR1 DFQATT, CDR2 SNEGSKA (reference sequence). This CDR3 comprises 14 residues.

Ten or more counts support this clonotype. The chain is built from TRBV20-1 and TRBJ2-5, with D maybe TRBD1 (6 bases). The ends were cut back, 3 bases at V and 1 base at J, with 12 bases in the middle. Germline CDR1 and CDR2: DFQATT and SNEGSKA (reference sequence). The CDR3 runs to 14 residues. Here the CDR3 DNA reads TGCAGTGCTAGCGGGGACACCATCCAAGAGACCCAGTACTTC. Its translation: CSASGDTIQETQYF.

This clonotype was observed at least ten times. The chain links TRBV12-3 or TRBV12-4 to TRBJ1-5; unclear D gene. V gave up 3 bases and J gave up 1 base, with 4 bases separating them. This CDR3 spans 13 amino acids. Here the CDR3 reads CASSLESNQPQHF. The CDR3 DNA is TGTGCCAGCAGTTTGGAGAGCAATCAGCCCCAGCATTTT.

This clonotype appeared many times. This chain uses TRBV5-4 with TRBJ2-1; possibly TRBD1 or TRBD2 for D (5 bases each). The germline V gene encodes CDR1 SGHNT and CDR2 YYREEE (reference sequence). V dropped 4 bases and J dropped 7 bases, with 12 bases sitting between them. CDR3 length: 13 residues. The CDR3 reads CASSMGRENEQFF. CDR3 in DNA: TGTGCCAGCAGCATGGGACGGGAAAATGAGCAGTTCTTC.

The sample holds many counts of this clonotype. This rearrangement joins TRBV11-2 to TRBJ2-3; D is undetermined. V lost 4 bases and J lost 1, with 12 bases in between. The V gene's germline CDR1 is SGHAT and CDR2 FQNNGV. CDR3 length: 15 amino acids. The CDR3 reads CASSSPLGRTDTQYF. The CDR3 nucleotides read TGTGCCAGCAGCTCGCCCCTTGGACGCACAGATACGCAGTATTTT. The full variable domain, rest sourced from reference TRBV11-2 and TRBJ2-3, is EAGVAQSPRYKIIEKRQSVAFWCNPISGHATLYWYQQILGQGPKLLIQFQNNGVVDDSQLPKDRFSAERLKGVDSTLKIQPAKLEDSAVYLCASSSPLGRTDTQYFGPGTRLTVL.

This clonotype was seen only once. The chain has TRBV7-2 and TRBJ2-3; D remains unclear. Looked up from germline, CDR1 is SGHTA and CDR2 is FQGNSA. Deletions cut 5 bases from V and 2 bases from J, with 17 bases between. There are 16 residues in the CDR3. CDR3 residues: CASSTNPRVFTDTQYF. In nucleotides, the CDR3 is TGTGCCAGCAGCACCAATCCAAGGGTCTTCACAGATACGCAGTATTTT.